Given below is one T cell receptor beta chain in context. This CDR3 is 12 amino acids long. Trimming took 4 bases from V and 10 from J; bases not matched to a gene: 7. These data belong to a study of Ad26.COV2.S vaccination and SARS-CoV-2 variants. Libraries were prepared by immunoSEQ multiplex PCR; TCRdb keeps only in-frame clonotypes and omits some of them. The sample has 300,000 to 500,000 clones; about 88% are singletons. Stated treatment: roughly 19 received Ad26.COV2.S at low or high dose, single or two shots; several received placebo; per-sample allocation not given. Collection of samples fell on day 63 after the first vaccine or placebo injection.

The source of this sequence is a person aged 18-60 years who received the Ad26.COV2.S COVID-19 vaccine or a placebo. The source material was peripheral blood, sampled in a trial of Ad26.COV2.S vaccine versus placebo. The rearrangement uses TRBV12-3 or TRBV12-4 and TRBJ2-7; 7 nucleotides agree with TRBD1. The CDR3 nucleotides are TGTGCCAGCAGTTCAACAGGGGCGATCCAGTACTTC. Translation: CASSSTGAIQYF.